This T cell receptor (beta chain) was sequenced in a study of vaccination effects on CD4 cells after COVID-19. Expansion with viral peptide pools was applied to antigen-specific CD4+ T cells by the ViraFEST assay prior to sequencing. At the end of more than 8 days of culture, CD4+ T cells were isolated. Clones were read by immunoSEQ multiplex PCR, and TCRdb kept only the in-frame ones, dropping some. The sample includes 50,000 to 75,000 clones, roughly 76% of them seen just once. To note about this clone: Its antigen is not known.

The CDR3 consists of 13 residues. Germline V lookup: CDR1 MNHNY, CDR2 SVGAGI (reference sequence). V lost 5 bases, J lost 2 bases, and 10 bases lay in between. This sequence was found in a human donor who received a COVID-19 vaccine. Material: CD4+ T cells from PBMCs cultured with HCoV-229E spike peptides, obtained before COVID-19 vaccination. The chain uses TRBV6-6 and TRBJ2-7; D may be TRBD1 (5 bases). CDR3 nucleotide sequence: TGTGCCAGCAGTCCTCGCAGGGCCTACGAGCAGTACGTC. Its protein is CASSPRRAYEQYV.